This T cell receptor beta chain was found in a study of shared clonotypes between healthy human individuals. Naive CD8 cells lacked CD45RO and underwent positive selection for CCR7, leaving out terminally differentiated effector memory CD45RA+ cells. As to this clone: The same CDR3 also results from other DNA sequences found in this sample.

Data came from immunoSEQ multiplex PCR; TCRdb stores just in-frame clones and leaves some out. The sample lists some 2,000,000 clones; about 95% were seen once. The germline CDR1 and CDR2 sequences are SEHNR and FQNEAQ (reference sequence). The CDR3 consists of 13 residues. Trimming removed 2 bases at V and 2 bases at J, with 5 bases between. The TCR was taken from a man between 18 and 35 years old in good health. The genes are TRBV7-9 and TRBJ2-3; D remains unclear. What was sequenced was naive CD8+ T cells sorted from blood. Written as DNA, the CDR3 is TGTGCCAGCAGCTTAACGAACACAGATACGCAGTATTTT. It translates to CASSLTNTDTQYF.